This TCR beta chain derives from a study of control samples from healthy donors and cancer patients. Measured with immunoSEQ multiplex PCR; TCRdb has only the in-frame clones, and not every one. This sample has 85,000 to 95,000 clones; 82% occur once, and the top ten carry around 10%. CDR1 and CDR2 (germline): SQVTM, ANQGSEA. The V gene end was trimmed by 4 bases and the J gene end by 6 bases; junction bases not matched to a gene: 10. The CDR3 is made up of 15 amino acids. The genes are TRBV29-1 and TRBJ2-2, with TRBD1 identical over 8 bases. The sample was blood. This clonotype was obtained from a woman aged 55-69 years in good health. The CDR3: CSVAPSQGAPGELFF. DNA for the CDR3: TGCAGCGTTGCCCCATCTCAGGGGGCGCCCGGGGAGCTGTTTTTT.